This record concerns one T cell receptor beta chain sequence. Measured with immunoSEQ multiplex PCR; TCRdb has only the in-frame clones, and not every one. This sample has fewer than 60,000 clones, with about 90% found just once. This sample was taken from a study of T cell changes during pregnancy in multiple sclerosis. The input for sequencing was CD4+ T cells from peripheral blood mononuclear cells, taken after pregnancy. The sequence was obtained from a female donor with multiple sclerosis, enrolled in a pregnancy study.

The CDR3 is CATSREGQAVYGYTF. The CDR3 nucleotides read TGTGCCACCAGCAGAGAGGGACAGGCCGTCTATGGCTACACCTTC. The gene calls are TRBV15 and TRBJ1-2, with 8 bases matching TRBD1. CDR1 LNHNV and CDR2 YYDKDF come from the germline V gene (reference sequence). V was clipped by 0 bases and J by 4 bases; unmatched bases: 4. The CDR3 consists of 15 residues.